This T cell receptor (beta chain) originates from a study of T cells of healthy individuals. With V trimmed by 3 bases and J by 5 bases, 8 bases remained unmatched. The CDR3 length is 16 residues. Germline V gene sequence: CDR1 MGHRA, CDR2 YSYEKL. MiXCR, applied by TCRdb to the 5' RACE reads, yields one record per CDR3 protein. The data show tens of thousands of distinct CDR3 sequences, under 20% seen once. This clonotype was sampled from a human donor in good health. J is TRBJ2-1 and V is TRBV4-1; TRBD2 aligns across 9 bases. The CDR3 nucleotides are TGCGCCAGCAGCCACCCCTTAGCGGGAGTGGACAATGAGCAGTTCTTC. Its translation is CASSHPLAGVDNEQFF.